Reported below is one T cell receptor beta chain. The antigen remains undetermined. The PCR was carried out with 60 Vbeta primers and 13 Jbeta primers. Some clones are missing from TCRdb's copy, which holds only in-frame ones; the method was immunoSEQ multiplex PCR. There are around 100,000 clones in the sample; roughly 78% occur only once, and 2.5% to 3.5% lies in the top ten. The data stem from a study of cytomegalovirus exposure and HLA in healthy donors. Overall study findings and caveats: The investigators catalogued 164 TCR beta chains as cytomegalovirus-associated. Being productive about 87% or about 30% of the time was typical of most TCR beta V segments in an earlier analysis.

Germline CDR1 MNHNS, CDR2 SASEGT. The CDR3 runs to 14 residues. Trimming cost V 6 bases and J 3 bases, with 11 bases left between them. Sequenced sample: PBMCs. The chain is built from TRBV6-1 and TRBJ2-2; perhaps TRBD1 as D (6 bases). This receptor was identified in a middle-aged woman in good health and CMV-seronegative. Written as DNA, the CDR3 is TGTGCCAGCAGATTGACAGGTGACACCGGGGAGCTGTTTTTT. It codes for CASRLTGDTGELFF.